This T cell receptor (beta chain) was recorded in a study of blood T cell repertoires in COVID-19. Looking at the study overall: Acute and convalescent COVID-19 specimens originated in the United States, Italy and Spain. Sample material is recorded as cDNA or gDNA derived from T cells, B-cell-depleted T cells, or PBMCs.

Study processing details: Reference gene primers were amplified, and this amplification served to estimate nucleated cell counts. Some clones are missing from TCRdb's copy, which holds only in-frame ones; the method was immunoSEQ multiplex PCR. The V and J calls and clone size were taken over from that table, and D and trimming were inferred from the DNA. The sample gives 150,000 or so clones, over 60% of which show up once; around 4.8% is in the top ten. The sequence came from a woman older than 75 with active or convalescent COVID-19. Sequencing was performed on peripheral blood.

CDR3 nucleotides: TGCAGCGTTGGGCAGGGGGAGACCCAGTACTTC. Translating gives CSVGQGETQYF. The chain uses TRBV29-1 and TRBJ2-5; TRBD1 is a possible D gene (6 bases). Per the germline V gene, CDR1 is SQVTM and CDR2 is ANQGSEA. With 4 bases removed from V and 5 bases from J, the gap between germline ends came to 8 bases. The CDR3 has 11 amino acids.